One sample yielded the 19 T cell receptor beta chains listed below, sequenced in a study of blood T cell repertoires in COVID-19 (TCRdb year 2020). The library came from the immunoSEQ multiplex PCR assay. TCRdb mirrors the immuneACCESS table, restricted to in-frame sequences. Some clones are absent from its copies; in checked studies, under half trace to an unresolved V gene, and the reason for the others is unknown. This sample comprises 200,000 or so clones, about 88% of them detected only once. Of the sample, roughly 2.7% is held by the ten largest clones. The sequencing sample was made of PBMCs or T cells enriched from blood (not recorded which). These receptors were collected from a woman between 25 and 40 years old who had recovered from COVID-19.

The chain links TRBV5-1 to TRBJ2-5; unclear D gene. This CDR3 contains 16 residues. The V and J ends lost 4 bases and 3 bases respectively, with 19 bases between them. Germline CDR1 reads SGHRS; CDR2 reads YFSETQ. The CDR3 is CASSPQVSWQKETQYF. In DNA form, the CDR3 reads TGCGCCAGCAGCCCCCAAGTTTCCTGGCAGAAAGAGACCCAGTACTTC.

The chain joins TRBV5-4 to TRBJ2-2; 8 bases map to TRBD1. This CDR3 has 17 residues. CDR1 is SGHNT and CDR2 is YYREEE in the germline V gene (reference sequence). V lost 0 bases, J lost 0 bases, and 4 bases stayed unmatched. The CDR3 DNA reads TGTGCCAGCAGCTTGGGGAAGACAGGGGCGAACACCGGGGAGCTGTTTTTT. Encoded protein: CASSLGKTGANTGELFF.

This chain connects TRBV6-1 to TRBJ2-5; a weak D match, TRBD2 (6 bases). There are 17 residues in the CDR3. The germline V and J ends were trimmed by 2 bases and 4 bases, with 20 bases remaining between them. CDR1 and CDR2 (germline): MNHNS, SASEGT. The CDR3 bases are TGTGCCAGCAGTGAAACGACCCCGGGAGTAAGGAGAGAGACCCAGTACTTC. Translation gives CASSETTPGVRRETQYF.

Notes on this clone: One end of the junction does not line up with germline, which may come from a read error. The J gene is TRBJ2-5, the V gene TRBV7-7; 9 bases map to TRBD1. The CDR3 is 16 residues long. Germline V gene lookup returns CDR1 SSHAT and CDR2 FNYEAQ (reference sequence). In nucleotides, the CDR3 is TGTGCTAGCAGCTCGACAAGGGGACAGGGAGATGAGACCCAGTACTTC. The encoded protein is CASSSTRGQGDETQYF.

The CDR3, as DNA: TGTGCCAGCAGCTTAGTCTATGCGTGGAACACTGAAGCTTTCTTT. This codes for CASSLVYAWNTEAFF. V usage is TRBV7-2 and J usage is TRBJ1-1; D is undetermined. This CDR3 has 15 residues. The germline V gene has CDR1 SGHTA and CDR2 FQGNSA. V lost 1 base and J 1 base, leaving 10 bases between the germline ends.

This clone occurred a few times. The chain uses TRBV6-2 or TRBV6-3 and TRBJ1-2; 10 nucleotides align to TRBD1. This CDR3 is 12 amino acids long. Germline V gene lookup returns CDR1 MNHEY and CDR2 SVGEGT. V shed 6 bases and J 7 bases; nucleotides not matched to a gene: 2. CDR3 loop: CASSRDRGGYTF. The DNA of the CDR3 is TGTGCCAGCAGCAGGGACAGGGGTGGCTACACCTTC.

The gene calls are TRBV7-8 and TRBJ2-7, with 8 bases that match TRBD1. Germline V gene sequence: CDR1 SGHVS, CDR2 FQNEAQ. This CDR3 is built from 13 residues. The V segment lost 5 bases and the J segment 7 bases; nucleotides outside the gene matches: 7. In DNA form, the CDR3 reads TGTGCCAGCAGCACGGACAGGGCGGGGGAGCAGTACTTC. Protein sequence: CASSTDRAGEQYF.

The rearrangement links TRBV7-9 to TRBJ2-5, with 8 positions matching TRBD2. Germline V gives CDR1 SEHNR, CDR2 FQNEAQ (reference sequence). V trimming: 7 bases; J trimming: 5 bases; junction bases outside the gene matches: 9. CDR3 length equals 14 residues. In DNA, the CDR3 is TGTGCCAGCACACCCTATAGCGGGGAGGAGACCCAGTACTTC. Translated, it gives CASTPYSGEETQYF.

V and J are TRBV19 and TRBJ2-2; 7 nucleotides align to TRBD2. CDR1 is LNHDA, CDR2 SQIVND, per germline (reference sequence). After removal of 5 bases from V and 1 base from J, the junction contained 4 bases not matched to a gene. This CDR3 region has 15 residues. The CDR3 DNA reads as TGTGCCAGTAGTCGGAGCGGGGTGAACACCGGGGAGCTGTTTTTT. Residues: CASSRSGVNTGELFF.

V gene TRBV23-1 combines with J gene TRBJ2-5; D is undetermined. TRBV23-1 is an ORF; its function is uncertain. The V gene lost 4 bases and the J gene lost 12 bases, with 6 bases spanning the gap. The CDR3 sequence is 9 residues long. For the CDR3, the DNA is TGCGCCAGCAGTCTCCTCGAGTACTTC. Protein product: CASSLLEYF.

This chain connects TRBV25-1 to TRBJ2-3; D might be TRBD1 (6 bases). V lost 4 bases to trimming and J lost 0 bases, with 14 bases between them. Germline V gene data show CDR1 as MGHDK and CDR2 as SYGVNS. This CDR3 spans 16 amino acids. Here the CDR3 reads CASSALGQLSTDTQYF. Written as DNA, the CDR3 is TGTGCCAGCAGTGCGCTAGGACAGTTGAGCACAGATACGCAGTATTTT.

The count of this clone is one. The rearrangement joins TRBV19 to TRBJ2-2, with D uncertain. The germline V gene has CDR1 LNHDA and CDR2 SQIVND (reference sequence). V dropped 7 bases and J dropped 5 bases, with 11 bases sitting between them. The CDR3 extends over 13 amino acids. Here the CDR3 reads CASTREATGELFF. The CDR3, as DNA: TGTGCCAGTACGCGTGAGGCAACCGGGGAGCTGTTTTTT.

The chain is built from TRBV11-2 and TRBJ2-7, with a weak D call TRBD1 (8 bases). The CDR3 spans 13 residues. Trimming cost V 2 bases and J 7 bases, with 12 bases left between them. The germline CDR1 and CDR2 sequences are SGHAT and FQNNGV. The CDR3 here is CASSLSQGGEQYF. As DNA, the CDR3 is TGTGCCAGCAGCTTATCACAGGGGGGGGAGCAGTACTTC.

CDR3 sequence (DNA): TGTGCCAGCAGTTACGCGGGCAACGAGCAGTACTTC. Amino acids: CASSYAGNEQYF. The chain has TRBV6-2 or TRBV6-3 and TRBJ2-7; maybe TRBD2 (5 bases). The CDR3 runs to 12 residues. Germline V gene sequence: CDR1 MNHEY, CDR2 SVGEGT. V lost 2 bases and J lost 5, with 7 bases in between.

This chain uses TRBV19 with TRBJ1-1; 8 bases map to TRBD1. The CDR3 has 16 amino acids. V shed 7 bases, J shed 5 bases, and the junction held 15 bases outside the gene matches. Looked up from germline, CDR1 is LNHDA and CDR2 is SQIVND (reference sequence). Written as DNA, the CDR3 is TGTGCCAGTATCAGAAGGAGGGGAGGACAGGGAACTGAAGCTTTCTTT. This translates into CASIRRRGGQGTEAFF.

The V and J genes are TRBV3-1 (or the pseudogene TRBV3-2) and TRBJ2-5; 12 nucleotides line up with TRBD2. Looked up from germline, CDR1 is LGHDT and CDR2 is YNNKEL (reference sequence). V lost 5 bases, J lost 5 bases, and 12 bases stayed unmatched. This CDR3 is 17 amino acids long. The CDR3 bases are TGTGCCAGCAGCAGTAGGGCACTAGCGGGGGGATTGGAGACCCAGTACTTC. This encodes CASSSRALAGGLETQYF.

V and J are TRBV7-8 and TRBJ2-5, with 8 bases that match TRBD1. Germline V gene lookup returns CDR1 SGHVS and CDR2 FQNEAQ. V shed 7 bases, J shed 4 bases, and the junction held 5 bases outside the gene matches. This CDR3 region has 13 residues. The CDR3 DNA reads as TGTGCCAGCACGGAAACAGGGGGAGAGACCCAGTACTTC. It encodes CASTETGGETQYF. Using reference TRBV7-8 and TRBJ2-5 for the parts outside the CDR3, the full variable domain is GAGVSQSPRYKVAKRGQDVALRCDPISGHVSLFWYQQALGQGPEFLTYFQNEAQLDKSGLPSDRFFAERPEGSVSTLKIQRTQQEDSAVYLCASTETGGETQYFGPGTRLLVL.

The rearrangement uses TRBV5-1 and TRBJ1-5; no clear D. The ends were cut back, 1 base at V and 5 bases at J, with 13 bases in the middle. The CDR3 is 15 amino acids. CDR1 is SGHRS and CDR2 is YFSETQ in the germline V gene. The CDR3 reads CASSLLAGEDQPQHF. The CDR3 bases are TGCGCCAGCAGCTTGTTGGCGGGCGAAGATCAGCCCCAGCATTTT.

Of note for this clone: The DNA is omitted, as the CDR3 cannot be located on it reliably, and the CDR3 follows TCRdb's listing. This chain connects TRBV7-3 to TRBJ2-2; the D segment call TRBD1 is taken from the table without a DNA check. Per the germline V gene, CDR1 is SGHTA and CDR2 is FQGTGA. Termini included, the CDR3 measures 17 amino acids. The CDR3 here is CASSSSDSRVPTRELFF.